This T cell receptor (beta chain) comes out of a study of T cells in localized non-small cell lung cancer. Study conclusions and caveats: Of the tissues analyzed, uninvolved adjacent lung showed maximal T cell clonality, greater than tumor.

This clone was seen only once. Antigen unknown. Only in-frame clones appear in the TCRdb table, and some are missing; sequencing was by immunoSEQ multiplex PCR. Of about 31,000 clones in the sample, under 95% were seen once. Germline V gene lookup returns CDR1 MDHEN and CDR2 SYDVKM. The CDR3 has 16 residues. Trimming at V came to 2 bases and at J to 4 bases, leaving 5 bases not matched to a gene. The TCR originated in a woman aged 40-75 years with stage I lung adenocarcinoma. The chain employs TRBV28 and TRBJ2-2, with 9 bases matching TRBD2. Sample: peripheral blood, taken before any cancer treatment. CDR3 sequence: CASSLQGAGGTGELFF. DNA for the CDR3: TGTGCCAGCAGTTTACAGGGAGCGGGAGGCACCGGGGAGCTGTTTTTT.